This T cell receptor (beta chain) was captured by sequencing in a study of blood T cell repertoires in COVID-19. Measured with immunoSEQ multiplex PCR; TCRdb has only the in-frame clones, and not every one. The repertoire has more than 200,000 clones, about nine tenths of them found once; the top ten carry approximately 10%. This clone was recorded only once. This CDR3 region has 11 residues. V was shortened by 6 bases and J by 1 base, with 3 bases between the two germline ends. The germline V gene encodes CDR1 MDHEN and CDR2 SYDVKM. This clonotype was obtained from a man aged 50 to 60 with COVID-19, enrolled during active disease. Sequencing was performed on peripheral blood. The genes are TRBV28 and TRBJ1-2; no clear D gene. CDR3 nucleotide sequence: TGTGCCAGCAGCGGTAACTATGGCTACACCTTC. It specifies CASSGNYGYTF.